A selection of T cell receptor beta chains follows, all from one sample in a study of Graves' ophthalmopathy and Graves' hyperthyroidism. MiXCR, run by TCRdb on the multiplex PCR reads, gives a single entry per CDR3 protein. The repertoire holds roughly 400,000 distinct CDR3 sequences, around 16% seen once, with 1.6% in the top ten. Sequencing used peripheral blood. The source is a woman aged 18-29 years with Graves' ophthalmopathy. Both conserved end residues are part of each CDR3. D genes are given only for firm matches. Clone size is shown for a subset of rows, as once, few, many or a class of expanded clone.

D gene	clone size	J gene	V gene	CDR3 protein	CDR3 DNA
-	many	TRBJ2-5	TRBV5-1	CASSYRDLKETQYF	TGCGCCAGCAGCTACAGGGACTTGAAAGAGACCCAGTACTTC
TRBD1	many	TRBJ2-7	TRBV6-2/TRBV6-3	CASSRRTGLMSEQYF	TGTGCCAGCAGCCGTAGGACAGGGCTGATGAGCGAGCAGTACTTC
TRBD2	many	TRBJ2-7	TRBV12-5	CASGLELAGLLYEQYF	TGTGCTAGTGGTTTGGAACTAGCGGGGCTGCTTTACGAGCAGTACTTC
-	few	TRBJ2-7	TRBV18	CASSPSGFASSYEQYF	TGTGCCAGCTCACCAAGTGGGTTCGCGAGCTCCTACGAGCAGTACTTC
TRBD2	-	TRBJ2-2	TRBV6-2/TRBV6-3	CASSYGLAGAGELFF	TGTGCCAGCAGTTACGGCCTAGCGGGCGCCGGGGAGCTGTTTTTT
TRBD2	-	TRBJ2-5	TRBV6-1	CASTRAWGGQETQYF	TGTGCCAGCACCCGAGCTTGGGGGGGACAAGAGACCCAGTACTTC
-	-	TRBJ1-1	TRBV4-1	CASNQERRPYTEAFF	TGCGCCAGCAACCAAGAAAGGCGGCCGTACACTGAAGCTTTCTTT
-	-	TRBJ2-2	TRBV5-1	CASSLGTDTGELFF	TGCGCCAGCAGCTTGGGGACAGACACCGGGGAGCTGTTTTTT
-	few	TRBJ2-2	TRBV5-6	CASSSAAGRGELFF	TGTGCCAGCAGCTCGGCGGCGGGGAGAGGGGAGCTGTTTTTT
-	many	TRBJ2-7	TRBV6-5	CASTSDRLYEQYF	TGTGCCAGCACCTCCGACAGGCTCTACGAGCAGTACTTC
-	many	TRBJ1-5	TRBV28	CASSLDRYNQPQHF	TGTGCCAGCAGTTTGGATAGGTACAATCAGCCCCAGCATTTT
-	many	TRBJ1-3	TRBV28	CANSWAISGNTIYF	TGTGCCAACAGTTGGGCGATCTCTGGAAACACCATATATTTT
-	-	TRBJ2-2	TRBV9	CASSARTSGGLYFGPGTGELFF	-
-	many	TRBJ2-5	TRBV7-8	CASSSVRDTILLQETQYF	TGTGCCAGCAGCTCAGTACGGGACACGATATTATTACAAGAGACCCAGTACTTC
-	many	TRBJ2-7	TRBV27	CASSLVARGSYEQYF	TGTGCCAGCAGTTTAGTGGCGCGGGGATCCTACGAGCAGTACTTC
-	many	TRBJ1-1	TRBV6-5	CASSSKAGQWGTEAFF	TGTGCCAGCAGTTCGAAGGCGGGACAATGGGGCACTGAAGCTTTCTTT
-	many	TRBJ2-7	TRBV6-2/TRBV6-3	CASTAKSFPRGLGFEQYF	TGTGCCAGCACCGCAAAATCCTTCCCACGGGGCTTAGGGTTCGAGCAGTACTTC